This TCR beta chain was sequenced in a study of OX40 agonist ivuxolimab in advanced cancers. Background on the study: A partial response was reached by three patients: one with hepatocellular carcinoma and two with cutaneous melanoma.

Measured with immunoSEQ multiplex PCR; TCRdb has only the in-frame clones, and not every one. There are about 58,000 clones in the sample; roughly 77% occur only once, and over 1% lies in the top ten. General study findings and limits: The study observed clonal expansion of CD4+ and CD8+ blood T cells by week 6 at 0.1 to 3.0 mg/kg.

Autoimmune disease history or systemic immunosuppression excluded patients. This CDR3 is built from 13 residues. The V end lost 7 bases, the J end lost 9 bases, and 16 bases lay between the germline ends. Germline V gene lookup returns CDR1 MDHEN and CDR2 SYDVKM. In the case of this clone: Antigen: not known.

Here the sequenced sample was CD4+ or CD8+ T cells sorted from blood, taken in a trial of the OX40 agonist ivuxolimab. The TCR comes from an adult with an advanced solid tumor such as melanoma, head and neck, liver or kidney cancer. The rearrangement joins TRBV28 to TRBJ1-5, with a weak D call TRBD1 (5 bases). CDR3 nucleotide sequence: TGTGCCAGCATTGGGACCTTATTCGGGCCCCAGCATTTT. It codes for CASIGTLFGPQHF.